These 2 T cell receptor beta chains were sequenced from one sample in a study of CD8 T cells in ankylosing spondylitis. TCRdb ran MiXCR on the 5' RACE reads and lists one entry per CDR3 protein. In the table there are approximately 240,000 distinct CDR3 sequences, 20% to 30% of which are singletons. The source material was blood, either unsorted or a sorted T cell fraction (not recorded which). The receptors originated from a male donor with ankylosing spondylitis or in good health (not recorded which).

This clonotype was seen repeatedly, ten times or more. CDR3 loop: CASSAYRYYEQYF. DNA for the CDR3: TGTGCCAGCAGCGCATACAGGTACTACGAGCAGTACTTC. The rearrangement joins TRBV5-5 to TRBJ2-7, with D perhaps TRBD1 (5 bases). V gave up 4 bases and J gave up 3 bases, with 11 bases separating them. Germline values: CDR1 SGHKS, CDR2 YYEKEE (reference sequence). The CDR3 is 13 amino acids.

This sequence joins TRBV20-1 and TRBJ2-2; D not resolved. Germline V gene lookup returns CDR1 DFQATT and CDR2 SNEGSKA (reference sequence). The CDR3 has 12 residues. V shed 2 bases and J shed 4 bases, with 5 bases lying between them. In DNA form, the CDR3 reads TGCAGTGCTAGACGTTCCACCGGGGAGCTGTTTTTT. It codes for CSARRSTGELFF.